What follows are 9 T cell receptor beta chains derived from one specimen sequenced in a study of T cells after yellow fever vaccination. From the 5' RACE reads, TCRdb called clonotypes with MiXCR, one entry per CDR3 protein. The sample gives 300,000 to 400,000 distinct CDR3 sequences, 6% to 8% of which show up once; about 15% is in the top ten. The starting material was PBMCs, obtained 5 days after the yellow fever booster vaccination. Receptors were obtained from a man aged 30-40 years who received the YFV17D yellow fever vaccine.

The chain is built from TRBV5-4 and TRBJ1-1; 9 positions agree with TRBD1. The CDR3 totals 13 residues. V dropped 7 bases and J dropped 4; count of bases not matched to a gene: 5. Germline CDR1 SGHNT, CDR2 YYREEE (reference sequence). The DNA for the CDR3 is TGTGCCAGCGGAGGACAGGGGAGCACTGAAGCTTTCTTT. Amino acids: CASGGQGSTEAFF.

This clonotype has at least ten counts. V is TRBV20-1 and J is TRBJ2-1; D might be TRBD1 (5 bases). CDR3 length equals 10 residues. Trimming shortened V by 4 bases and J by 9 bases, and 7 bases separated the two germline ends. Germline assignment: CDR1 DFQATT and CDR2 SNEGSKA (reference sequence). Here the CDR3 DNA reads TGCAGTGCTAAGGGGCTTGAGCAGTTCTTC. This encodes CSAKGLEQFF.

This clonotype was seen only a few times. This chain joins TRBV27 and TRBJ2-3; TRBD2 agrees at 10 bases. V lost 6 bases, J lost 8 bases, and 14 bases stayed unmatched. The CDR3 covers 16 residues. Germline lookup yields CDR1 MNHEY and CDR2 SMNVEV (reference sequence). The CDR3 reads CASSPWASGRSGTQYF. DNA of the CDR3: TGTGCCAGCAGCCCCTGGGCTAGCGGGAGATCGGGTACGCAGTATTTT.

This clonotype was seen more than once but under ten times. CDR3 nucleotide sequence: TGTGCCAGCAGCTTCGGCGGAGCCACCTACGAGCAGTACTTC. It encodes CASSFGGATYEQYF. The V and J genes are TRBV5-6 and TRBJ2-7; D call uncertain. V dropped 2 bases and J dropped 2 bases, with 11 bases sitting between them. The CDR3 totals 14 residues. The germline V gene encodes CDR1 SGHDT and CDR2 YYEEEE.

The chain links TRBV11-1 to TRBJ2-2; 10 bases are a match to TRBD2. CDR3 length: 19 residues. Germline lookup yields CDR1 SGHAT and CDR2 FQDESV (reference sequence). After removal of 1 base from V and 3 bases from J, the junction contained 11 bases not matched to a gene. The CDR3 reads CASSLEFASGRLYTGELFF. As DNA, the CDR3 is TGTGCCAGCAGCTTAGAGTTCGCTAGCGGGAGATTGTACACCGGGGAGCTGTTTTTT.

V gene TRBV30 combines with J gene TRBJ2-2; 11 positions agree with TRBD2. V dropped 7 bases and J dropped 6; count of bases not matched to a gene: 16. This CDR3 is 17 amino acids long. CDR1 GTSNPN and CDR2 SVGIG come from the germline V gene (reference sequence). CDR3 residues: CASLSVRLAGGAGELFF. As DNA, the CDR3 is TGTGCCTCACTATCGGTTCGGCTAGCGGGAGGAGCCGGGGAGCTGTTTTTT.

There are a few counts of this clonotype. The genes are TRBV19 and TRBJ1-5; maybe TRBD1 (5 bases). CDR3 length: 16 amino acids. The germline gives CDR1 LNHDA, CDR2 SQIVND (reference sequence). V shed 5 bases and J shed 0 bases, with 14 bases lying between them. DNA of the CDR3: TGTGCCAGTAGTCCCCTGGGGCGGTATAGCAATCAGCCCCAGCATTTT. This sequence encodes CASSPLGRYSNQPQHF. Drawing the rest from reference TRBV19 and TRBJ1-5, the complete variable domain is DGGITQSPKYLFRKEGQNVTLSCEQNLNHDAMYWYRQDPGQGLRLIYYSQIVNDFQKGDIAEGYSVSREKKESFPLTVTSAQKNPTAFYLCASSPLGRYSNQPQHFGDGTRLSIL.

V and J are TRBV2 and TRBJ2-1; either TRBD1 or TRBD2 may fit D (5 bases each). The CDR3 totals 15 residues. V was trimmed by 7 bases and J by 7 bases, leaving 20 bases between them. Germline values: CDR1 SNHLY, CDR2 FYNNEI. The CDR3 sequence is CASNNPGTVQNEQFF. DNA for the CDR3: TGTGCCAGCAATAACCCCGGGACGGTCCAGAATGAGCAGTTCTTC.

This clonotype came up many times. This chain joins TRBV12-3 or TRBV12-4 and TRBJ2-7, with 7 positions matching TRBD1. This CDR3 is 12 amino acids long. The junction had 5 bases not matched to a gene; V was cut back by 5 bases and J by 7 bases. For the CDR3, the DNA is TGTGCCAGCAGTCAGGGGGTAGATGAGCAGTACTTC. It is translated as CASSQGVDEQYF.